These T cell receptor beta chains were read from a single sample in a study of blood T cell repertoires in COVID-19. Produced via immunoSEQ multiplex PCR; TCRdb's table is partial and in-frame only. The sample records hundreds of thousands of clones, roughly 90% being singletons. Source material: peripheral blood. These receptors all stem from a woman in her 70s with COVID-19, enrolled during active disease. The CDR3 runs from the conserved cysteine through the conserved F or W. D genes are given only for firm matches. Clone size is shown for a subset of rows, as once, few, many or a class of expanded clone.

J: TRBJ2-2; V: TRBV2; size: once; D: .; length: 15; DNA: TGTGCCAGCAGTGAGCGTCAACCGAACACCGGGGAGCTGTTTTTT; CDR3: CASSERQPNTGELFF
J: TRBJ1-2; V: TRBV10-3; size: once; D: .; length: 13; DNA: TGTGCCATCAGTGACCAACAGGGTACGGGCTACACCTTC; CDR3: CAISDQQGTGYTF
J: TRBJ2-2; V: TRBV14; size: .; D: .; length: 16; DNA: TGTGCCAGCAGAGCTACAGGGTGGGGGTACACCGGGGAGCTGTTTTTT; CDR3: CASRATGWGYTGELFF
J: TRBJ1-1; V: TRBV18; size: .; D: TRBD1; length: 19; DNA: TGTGCCAGCTCCCACGTGGCCGGGACAGGGGCTTTTCGGAACACTGAAGCTTTCTTT; CDR3: CASSHVAGTGAFRNTEAFF
J: TRBJ2-7; V: TRBV7-2; size: .; D: TRBD2; length: 15; DNA: TGTGCCAGCAGCTCCCTGGGGATAGCGGGGGCGAGCTCGGACTTC; CDR3: CASSSLGIAGASSDF
J: TRBJ2-5; V: TRBV7-3; size: .; D: TRBD2; length: 15; DNA: TGTGCCAGCAGCTCGACTAGCGGGGGGGCAGAGACCCAGTACTTC; CDR3: CASSSTSGGAETQYF
J: TRBJ1-5; V: TRBV5-6; size: .; D: .; length: 15; DNA: TGTGCCAGCAGCTTTTTTGGACAGATGAATCAGCCCCAGCATTTT; CDR3: CASSFFGQMNQPQHF
J: TRBJ1-2; V: TRBV5-1; size: .; D: .; length: 15; DNA: TGCGCCAGCACACGAACGGGGCAGGGGAAGAATGGCTACACCTTC; CDR3: CASTRTGQGKNGYTF
J: TRBJ2-1; V: TRBV3-1/TRBV3-2; size: .; D: .; length: 15; DNA: TGTGCCAGCAGCGAGTCCCTAAGCTCCTACAATGAGCAGTTCTTC; CDR3: CASSESLSSYNEQFF
J: TRBJ2-7; V: TRBV4-2; size: .; D: .; length: 15; DNA: TGTGCCAGCAGCCAAGATACGGGTAGCTCCTACGAGCAGTACTTC; CDR3: CASSQDTGSSYEQYF
J: TRBJ1-1; V: TRBV5-4; size: few; D: .; length: 13; DNA: TGTGCCAGCAGCTTGGACAGGAACACTGAAGCTTTCTTT; CDR3: CASSLDRNTEAFF
J: TRBJ2-3; V: TRBV6-5; size: .; D: TRBD2; length: 15; DNA: TGTGCCAGCAGACCAAGGACTAGTAGCACAGATACGCAGTATTTT; CDR3: CASRPRTSSTDTQYF
J: TRBJ2-1; V: TRBV27; size: .; D: TRBD1; length: 17; DNA: TGTGCCAGCAGCCCTAAACCCGACAGGGACCCCTACAATGAGCAGTTCTTC; CDR3: CASSPKPDRDPYNEQFF
J: TRBJ2-1; V: TRBV5-1; size: once; D: TRBD1; length: 13; DNA: TGCGCCAGCAGCTACGGGACAGGGAACGAGCAGTTCTTC; CDR3: CASSYGTGNEQFF
J: TRBJ1-1; V: TRBV29-1; size: .; D: .; length: 13; DNA: TGCAGCGTTGGTCTCCTTCTGAACACTGAAGCTTTCTTT; CDR3: CSVGLLLNTEAFF
J: TRBJ1-3; V: TRBV2; size: .; D: .; length: 11; DNA: TGTGCCAGCCTCTCTGGAAACACCATATATTTT; CDR3: CASLSGNTIYF
J: TRBJ2-1; V: TRBV10-1; size: few; D: .; length: 13; DNA: TGCGCCAGCAGTGAGACGGCGGTGAGTGAGCAGTTCTTC; CDR3: CASSETAVSEQFF
J: TRBJ1-6; V: TRBV5-1; size: .; D: .; length: 17; DNA: TGCGCCAGCAGCGTTAACAGCTTTAGCTCCTATAATTCACCCCTCCACTTT; CDR3: CASSVNSFSSYNSPLHF
J: TRBJ2-1; V: TRBV7-2; size: .; D: TRBD2; length: 13; DNA: TGTGCCAGCAGCTTCGGACTAGCATATGAGCAGTTCTTC; CDR3: CASSFGLAYEQFF
J: TRBJ1-1; V: TRBV2; size: .; D: TRBD1; length: 13; DNA: TGTGCCAGCAGTGAAGCGCTTCAGGGGGCGGCTTTCTTT; CDR3: CASSEALQGAAFF
J: TRBJ2-2; V: TRBV19; size: .; D: .; length: 16; DNA: TGTGCCAGTACAACCGGACTGGTCGAGAACACCGGGGAGCTGTTTTTT; CDR3: CASTTGLVENTGELFF
J: TRBJ1-3; V: TRBV4-3; size: .; D: .; length: 18; DNA: TGCGCCAGCAGCCCCCAAGTCGGTGGAGGGTCAACTGGAAACACCATATATTTT; CDR3: CASSPQVGGGSTGNTIYF
J: TRBJ1-1; V: TRBV19; size: .; D: TRBD1; length: 14; DNA: TGTGCCAGTAGCTACAGGACAGGGGCAGACGAAGCTTTCTTT; CDR3: CASSYRTGADEAFF
J: TRBJ1-6; V: TRBV28; size: .; D: TRBD1; length: 14; DNA: TGTGCCAGCAGTTTATATGGACAGGGCGCGCCCCTCCACTTT; CDR3: CASSLYGQGAPLHF